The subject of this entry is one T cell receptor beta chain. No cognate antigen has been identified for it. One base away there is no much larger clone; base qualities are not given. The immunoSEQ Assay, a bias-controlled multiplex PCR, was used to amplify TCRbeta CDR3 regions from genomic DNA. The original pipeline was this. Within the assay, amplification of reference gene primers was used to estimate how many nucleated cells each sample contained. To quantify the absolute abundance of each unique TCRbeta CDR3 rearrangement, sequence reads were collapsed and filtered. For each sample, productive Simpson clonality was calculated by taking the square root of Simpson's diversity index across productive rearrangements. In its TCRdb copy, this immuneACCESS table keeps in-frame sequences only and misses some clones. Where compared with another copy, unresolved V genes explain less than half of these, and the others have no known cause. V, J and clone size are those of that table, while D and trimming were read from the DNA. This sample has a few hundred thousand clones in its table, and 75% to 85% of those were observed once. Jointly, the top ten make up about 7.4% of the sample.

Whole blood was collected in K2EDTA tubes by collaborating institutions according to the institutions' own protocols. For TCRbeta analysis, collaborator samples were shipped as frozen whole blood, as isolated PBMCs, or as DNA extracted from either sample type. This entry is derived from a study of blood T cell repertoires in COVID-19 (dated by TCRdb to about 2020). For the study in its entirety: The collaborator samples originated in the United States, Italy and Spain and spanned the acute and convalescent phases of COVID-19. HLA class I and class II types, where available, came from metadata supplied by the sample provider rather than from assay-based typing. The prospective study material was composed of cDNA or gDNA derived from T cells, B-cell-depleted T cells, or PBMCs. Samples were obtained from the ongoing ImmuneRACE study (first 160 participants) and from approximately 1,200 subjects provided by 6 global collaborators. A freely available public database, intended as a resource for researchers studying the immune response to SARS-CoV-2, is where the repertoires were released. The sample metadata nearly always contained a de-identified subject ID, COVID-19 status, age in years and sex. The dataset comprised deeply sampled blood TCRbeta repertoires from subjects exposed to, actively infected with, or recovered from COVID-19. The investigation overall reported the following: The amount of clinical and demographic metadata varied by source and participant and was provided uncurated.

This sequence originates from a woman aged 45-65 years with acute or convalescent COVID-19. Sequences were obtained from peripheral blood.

CDR3 protein: CASSLDRGEQYF. The nucleotide sequence reads as follows: TGTGCCAGCAGCCTCGACAGGGGCGAGCAGTACTTC. This chain is built from TRBV4-2 and TRBJ2-7; 8 bases in between match TRBD1. The CDR3 spans 12 residues, from the cysteine through the phenylalanine. The read is trimmed to its CDR3 DNA, 36 bases read in frame from base 1. Sequences LGHNA (CDR1) and YNFKEQ (CDR2) are obtained from the germline V gene. From V the trimming removes 4 bases and from J it removes 6 bases, while the gene matches leave 2 bases of the junction unaccounted for.